These 32 T cell receptor beta chains were sequenced from one sample in a study of T-cell memory formation after mild COVID-19. TCRdb reprocessed the 5' RACE reads with MiXCR, giving one entry per CDR3 protein. The table shows about 160,000 distinct CDR3 sequences, with roughly a third occurring only once. Sequenced material: PBMCs or a T cell subset sorted from them (not recorded which). The receptor set was obtained from an adult woman who had mild COVID-19 (a few samples of this study predate the infection). Cell type and time point are not known.

The chain employs TRBV6-5 and TRBJ2-7; perhaps TRBD2 as D (5 bases). V lost 2 bases, J lost 4 bases, and 15 bases lay in between. The CDR3 contains 15 residues. Germline V gene data show CDR1 as MNHEY and CDR2 as SVGAGI. The CDR3 region has the DNA TGTGCCAGCAGTTACGAGGTTGGGGAGAGGTACGAGCAGTACTTC. Translation gives CASSYEVGERYEQYF.

This chain joins TRBV12-3 or TRBV12-4 and TRBJ1-2, with 9 bases aligning to TRBD1. Germline trimming cut 7 bases from V and 4 bases from J; bases unmatched to any gene: 10. This CDR3 contains 15 residues. The CDR3 here is CASTRTGASFYGYTF. CDR3 nucleotides: TGTGCCAGCACCCGGACAGGGGCCTCCTTCTATGGCTACACCTTC.

The gene calls are TRBV6-6 and TRBJ1-1; no reliable D call. The germline V gene has CDR1 MNHNY and CDR2 SVGAGI (reference sequence). The length of the CDR3 is 10 residues. Trimming shortened V by 10 bases and J by 8 bases, and 11 bases separated the two germline ends. CDR3 loop: CATEHIEAFF. CDR3 nucleotide sequence: TGTGCCACAGAACACATCGAAGCTTTCTTT.

The table lists this clonotype with a few counts. This chain joins TRBV12-3 or TRBV12-4 and TRBJ2-1, with 11 bases that match TRBD2. The CDR3 has 17 residues. Germline trimming cut 3 bases from V and 5 bases from J; bases unmatched to any gene: 9. For the CDR3, the DNA is TGTGCCAGCAGTTTTCCCACGAGACTAGCGGGAAACAATGAGCAGTTCTTC. It specifies CASSFPTRLAGNNEQFF.

This clonotype was seen just once. The chain combines TRBV7-8 with TRBJ2-7, with 8 bases that match TRBD2. Losses at the gene ends were 0 bases for V and 2 bases for J; bases not matched to a gene: 3. Germline V lookup: CDR1 SGHVS, CDR2 FQNEAQ. The CDR3 runs 15 residues. The DNA of the CDR3 is TGTGCCAGCAGCTTAGCTAGCGGGAATGCCTACGAGCAGTACTTC. It yields the protein CASSLASGNAYEQYF.

This chain links TRBV5-6 with TRBJ1-1; 10 nucleotides line up with TRBD1. The CDR3 runs 16 residues. Germline V CDR1 and CDR2: SGHDT, YYEEEE. J was trimmed by 1 base and V by 4 bases; bases with no gene match: 7. In DNA form, the CDR3 reads TGTGCCAGCAGCCGATGGGACAGGGGATCGAACACTGAAGCTTTCTTT. It encodes CASSRWDRGSNTEAFF. Drawing the rest from reference TRBV5-6 and TRBJ1-1, the complete variable domain is DAGVTQSPTHLIKTRGQQVTLRCSPKSGHDTVSWYQQALGQGPQFIFQYYEEEERQRGNFPDRFSGHQFPNYSSELNVNALLLGDSALYLCASSRWDRGSNTEAFFGQGTRLTVV.

In this sample, this clonotype turned up a few times. The chain uses TRBV24-1 and TRBJ1-1; TRBD1 aligns across 7 bases. The CDR3 length is 14 residues. The junction had 6 bases not matched to a gene; V was cut back by 5 bases and J by 4 bases. Germline V CDR1 and CDR2: KGHDR, SFDVKD. CDR3 protein: CATSGRGLATEAFF. The CDR3 nucleotides are TGTGCCACCAGTGGAAGGGGGCTGGCCACTGAAGCTTTCTTT.

The chain employs TRBV5-6 and TRBJ2-5, with TRBD1 as a possible D gene (5 bases). V was pared by 4 bases and J by 5 bases, with 18 bases between. Per the germline V gene, CDR1 is SGHDT and CDR2 is YYEEEE. CDR3 length: 15 residues. The CDR3 here is CASSETGILGETQYF. In DNA, the CDR3 is TGTGCCAGCAGCGAAACAGGAATCCTAGGGGAGACCCAGTACTTC.

V gene TRBV11-2 combines with J gene TRBJ2-1; D not resolved. Trimming removed 5 bases at V and 6 bases at J, with 17 bases between. The CDR3 spans 15 residues. Germline values: CDR1 SGHAT, CDR2 FQNNGV. CDR3 in DNA: TGTGCCAGCAGCCCGTGGGGTAGTAGCTCCAATGAGCAGTTCTTC. Translation gives CASSPWGSSSNEQFF.

Only a few counts were recorded for this clonotype. Its ends do not fully match the called genes, so a read error is possible. The chain has TRBV29-1 and TRBJ2-7, with TRBD1 matching over 8 bases. CDR1 SQVTM and CDR2 ANQGSEA come from the germline V gene. This CDR3 spans 11 amino acids. This chain's CDR3 is CSAEQGGEQYF. CDR3 DNA: TGCAGCGCTGAACAGGGGGGCGAGCAGTACTTC.

The chain has TRBV7-2 and TRBJ2-7; TRBD2 matches 10 bases. With 4 bases clipped from V and 5 bases from J, the junction kept 11 bases outside the gene matches. Germline CDR1 is SGHTA and CDR2 is FQGNSA. This CDR3 comprises 16 residues. The CDR3 bases are TGTGCCAGCAGCTCCTCTACTAGCGGGACTCTCCACGAGCAGTACTTC. Encoded protein: CASSSSTSGTLHEQYF. The entire variable domain, with the rest obtained from reference TRBV7-2 and TRBJ2-7, is as follows: GAGVSQSPSNKVTEKGKDVELRCDPISGHTALYWYRQSLGQGLEFLIYFQGNSAPDKSGLPSDRFSAERTGGSVSTLTIQRTQQEDSAVYLCASSSSTSGTLHEQYFGPGTRLTVT.

This rearrangement joins TRBV12-3 or TRBV12-4 to TRBJ2-1, with D perhaps assigned TRBD1 or TRBD2 (5 bases each). The CDR3 extends over 14 amino acids. The germline V and J ends were trimmed by 6 bases and 8 bases, with 17 bases remaining between them. The CDR3 spells CASSRGRLLDEQFF. The CDR3, as DNA: TGTGCCAGCAGCCGGGGCAGACTTTTGGATGAGCAGTTCTTC.

The chain links TRBV20-1 to TRBJ1-1; D unclear. V was trimmed by 6 bases and J by 4 bases, leaving 9 bases between them. Germline CDR1 DFQATT, CDR2 SNEGSKA (reference sequence). The CDR3 sequence is 11 residues long. CDR3 bases: TGCAGTGCGGTGTGGGGCACTGAAGCTTTCTTT. Amino acids: CSAVWGTEAFF.

The sample holds a few counts of this clonotype. V is TRBV14 and J is TRBJ2-5; D remains unclear. The length of the CDR3 is 15 residues. V shed 0 bases and J shed 7 bases, with 15 bases lying between them. Looked up from germline, CDR1 is SGHDN and CDR2 is FVKESK. CDR3 DNA sequence: TGTGCCAGCAGCCAAGATAAGACCGATTGGGGGACCCAGTACTTC. Amino acids: CASSQDKTDWGTQYF.

In this sample, this clonotype turned up a few times. This sequence joins TRBV7-9 and TRBJ2-3; D is uncertain. Germline V gene data show CDR1 as SEHNR and CDR2 as FQNEAQ (reference sequence). The V end lost 3 bases, the J end lost 3 bases, and 13 bases lay between the germline ends. The CDR3 contains 15 residues. The CDR3 region has the DNA TGTGCCAGCAGCTTCGGATCGGCGAATACAGATACGCAGTATTTT. Its protein is CASSFGSANTDTQYF.

The chain employs TRBV20-1 and TRBJ2-7; no clear D. This CDR3 comprises 11 residues. Germline CDR1 DFQATT, CDR2 SNEGSKA (reference sequence). Trimming removed 3 bases from V and 4 bases from J, with 7 bases in between. CDR3 coding DNA: TGCAGTGCTAGTGTCTTGTACGAGCAGTACTTC. Protein product: CSASVLYEQYF.

The chain carries TRBV14 and TRBJ1-2; a weak D match, TRBD1 (6 bases). Looked up from germline, CDR1 is SGHDN and CDR2 is FVKESK. The CDR3 has 14 amino acids. Between the trimmed V and J ends, which lost 2 bases and 3 bases, there was a span of 10 bases. CDR3 coding DNA: TGTGCCAGCAGCCAATTTCGGACAGACTATGGCTACACCTTC. This codes for CASSQFRTDYGYTF.

This clonotype was counted many times. The CDR3 sequence: CSAKLDRAVSNEQFF. CDR3 nucleotide sequence: TGCAGTGCTAAGTTAGACAGGGCTGTTTCGAATGAGCAGTTCTTC. This rearrangement joins TRBV20-1 to TRBJ2-1, with TRBD1 matching over 7 bases. This CDR3 is built from 15 residues. J was trimmed by 7 bases and V by 4 bases; bases with no gene match: 13. Germline CDR1 DFQATT, CDR2 SNEGSKA (reference sequence).

This clonotype was seen only a few times. The chain couples TRBV19 to TRBJ2-3; no reliable D call. The CDR3 is 13 residues long. Germline CDR1 LNHDA, CDR2 SQIVND (reference sequence). Trimming cost V 3 bases and J 1 base, with 5 bases left between them. The CDR3 DNA reads TGTGCCAGTAGTATGCTAGGCACAGATACGCAGTATTTT. This codes for CASSMLGTDTQYF. Full variable domain (remainder filled in from reference TRBV19 and TRBJ2-3): DGGITQSPKYLFRKEGQNVTLSCEQNLNHDAMYWYRQDPGQGLRLIYYSQIVNDFQKGDIAEGYSVSREKKESFPLTVTSAQKNPTAFYLCASSMLGTDTQYFGPGTRLTVL.

This clonotype was seen a handful of times. The gene calls are TRBV6-2 or TRBV6-3 and TRBJ1-5; D is ambiguous. Looked up from germline, CDR1 is MNHEY and CDR2 is SVGEGT. This CDR3 contains 14 residues. V shed 4 bases and J shed 2 bases, with 9 bases lying between them. The CDR3 coding sequence is TGTGCCAGCAGTTCGACGGGCCGCAATCAGCCCCAGCATTTT. This translates into CASSSTGRNQPQHF.

The CDR3 region has the DNA TGCAGTGCTAGAGACCCGAGGACAGGTAATCAGCCCCAGCATTTT. Encoded protein: CSARDPRTGNQPQHF. This chain connects TRBV20-1 to TRBJ1-5; 7 positions agree with TRBD1. Per germline, CDR1 DFQATT and CDR2 SNEGSKA (reference sequence). The CDR3 covers 15 residues. V lost 0 bases to trimming and J lost 4 bases; unmatched junction nucleotides: 6.

The rearrangement links TRBV12-3 or TRBV12-4 to TRBJ2-7; D possibly corresponds to TRBD1 (5 bases). The V end was cut by 2 bases, the J end by 5 bases, with 13 bases between. The CDR3 consists of 14 residues. CDR3 sequence reads: CASSLLQGPHEQYF. The CDR3, as DNA: TGTGCCAGCAGTTTACTCCAGGGTCCGCACGAGCAGTACTTC.

The chain uses TRBV12-3 or TRBV12-4 and TRBJ2-7, with D uncertain. The CDR3 extends over 12 amino acids. V was pared by 4 bases and J by 3 bases, with 7 bases between. The CDR3 DNA follows: TGTGCCAGCAGTTCCCAATACTACGAGCAGTACTTC. Protein: CASSSQYYEQYF.

This clonotype was seen more than once but under ten times. The V and J genes are TRBV12-3 or TRBV12-4 and TRBJ1-5; D remains ambiguous. The CDR3 has 13 residues. V was cut by 6 bases and J by 4 bases, with 10 bases left in between. The CDR3 region is CASRRGPNQPQHF. DNA of the CDR3: TGTGCCAGCAGACGCGGCCCTAATCAGCCCCAGCATTTT.

The chain is built from TRBV6-1 and TRBJ2-7; 11 bases fit TRBD2. The CDR3 consists of 14 residues. Germline V gene lookup returns CDR1 MNHNS and CDR2 SASEGT. V shed 8 bases, J shed 0 bases, and the junction held 3 bases outside the gene matches. CDR3 DNA sequence: TGTGCCAGCGTCACTAGCGGGAGCTCCTACGAGCAGTACTTC. Encoded protein: CASVTSGSSYEQYF.

The chain carries TRBV11-2 and TRBJ1-2; no clear D gene. The CDR3 extends over 15 amino acids. Germline V gene sequence: CDR1 SGHAT, CDR2 FQNNGV. V lost 5 bases, J lost 8 bases, and 21 bases lay in between. The CDR3 loop reads CASSRYDTSSGGYTF. CDR3 nucleotide sequence: TGTGCCAGCAGCCGATACGACACCTCCTCGGGAGGCTACACCTTC.

This rearrangement joins TRBV5-6 to TRBJ1-5; a weak D match, TRBD1 (6 bases). The germline gives CDR1 SGHDT, CDR2 YYEEEE. The V end lost 3 bases, the J end lost 3 bases, and 16 bases lay between the germline ends. The length of the CDR3 is 16 residues. In nucleotides, the CDR3 is TGTGCCAGCAGCTATAATACAGGGATCTCCAATCAGCCCCAGCATTTT. This encodes CASSYNTGISNQPQHF. The variable domain in full, with the rest retrieved from reference TRBV5-6 and TRBJ1-5, is DAGVTQSPTHLIKTRGQQVTLRCSPKSGHDTVSWYQQALGQGPQFIFQYYEEEERQRGNFPDRFSGHQFPNYSSELNVNALLLGDSALYLCASSYNTGISNQPQHFGDGTRLSIL.

The rearrangement uses TRBV7-2 and TRBJ2-3; 10 nucleotides align to TRBD2. The V gene's germline CDR1 is SGHTA and CDR2 FQGNSA. Germline trimming cut 2 bases from V and 2 bases from J; bases unmatched to any gene: 4. The CDR3 runs to 16 residues. CDR3 amino acids: CASSLWTSGLTDTQYF. DNA of the CDR3: TGTGCCAGCAGCTTATGGACTAGCGGCCTCACAGATACGCAGTATTTT.

This clonotype was seen once. V usage is TRBV12-3 or TRBV12-4 and J usage is TRBJ2-7; 8 positions match TRBD1. The CDR3 is 16 amino acids. The V gene end was trimmed by 6 bases and the J gene end by 3 bases; junction bases not matched to a gene: 13. CDR3 in amino acids: CASRDSYRGLNYEQYF. CDR3 bases: TGTGCCAGCAGGGACTCTTACAGGGGGTTGAACTACGAGCAGTACTTC.

This chain links TRBV6-6 with TRBJ1-5; D gene uncertain. CDR1 is MNHNY, CDR2 SVGAGI, per germline (reference sequence). The length of the CDR3 is 12 residues. V lost 2 bases to trimming and J lost 11 bases, with 10 bases between them. CDR3: CASSYGPRAQHF. The CDR3 DNA is TGTGCCAGCAGTTACGGGCCCCGGGCCCAGCATTTT.

This clonotype has only a few counts. V is TRBV29-1 and J is TRBJ1-1, with D tentatively TRBD1 (5 bases). The CDR3 sequence is 11 residues long. CDR1 and CDR2 from the germline V gene are SQVTM and ANQGSEA. CDR3 sequence reads: CGGYGNTEAFF. The CDR3 DNA sequence: TGCGGGGGTTACGGGAACACTGAAGCTTTCTTT.

In this sample, this clonotype turned up a few times. The rearrangement links TRBV5-1 to TRBJ1-1, with unresolved D. The germline V and J ends were trimmed by 1 base and 3 bases, with 13 bases remaining between them. Germline V lookup: CDR1 SGHRS, CDR2 YFSETQ. The CDR3 runs 15 residues. CDR3 protein: CASSLLGTSDTEAFF. The CDR3 DNA is TGCGCCAGCAGCTTGCTTGGCACGAGCGACACTGAAGCTTTCTTT. Drawing the rest from reference TRBV5-1 and TRBJ1-1, the complete variable domain is KAGVTQTPRYLIKTRGQQVTLSCSPISGHRSVSWYQQTPGQGLQFLFEYFSETQRNKGNFPGRFSGRQFSNSRSEMNVSTLELGDSALYLCASSLLGTSDTEAFFGQGTRLTVV.